Below, 17 T cell receptor beta chains from the same sample are listed, as sequenced in a study of blood T cell repertoires in COVID-19. Measured with immunoSEQ multiplex PCR; TCRdb has only the in-frame clones, and not every one. The profile shows about 260,000 clones, 80% to 90% of them singletons. Input material: peripheral blood. These TCRs come from a woman between 40 and 55 years old who had recovered from COVID-19.

The chain employs TRBV7-2 and TRBJ1-2, with a tentative D call TRBD1 (5 bases). CDR3 size: 13 residues. Per germline, CDR1 SGHTA and CDR2 FQGNSA. The V gene lost 4 bases and the J gene lost 8 bases, with 14 bases spanning the gap. DNA of the CDR3: TGTGCCAGCAGCTCCAGTCCCAGGGTCGGCTACACCTTC. This gives the protein CASSSSPRVGYTF.

The chain carries TRBV12-2 and TRBJ1-3. TRBV12-2 is labeled a pseudogene. This CDR3 has 15 amino acids. DNA of the CDR3: TGTGCAAGTCGCTTAGATGCGGCCTCTGGAAACACCATATATTTT. This gives the protein CASRLDAASGNTIYF.

This chain joins TRBV7-8 and TRBJ2-1, with 14 bases that match TRBD2. The CDR3 covers 16 residues. Losses at the gene ends were 1 base for V and 6 bases for J; bases not matched to a gene: 2. Germline-derived CDR1 and CDR2 are SGHVS and FQNEAQ. CDR3 sequence reads: CASSLGLAGGANEQFF. In DNA form, the CDR3 reads TGTGCCAGCAGCTTAGGACTAGCGGGGGGGGCCAATGAGCAGTTCTTC.

This chain joins TRBV3-1 (or the pseudogene TRBV3-2) and TRBJ1-5; 8 positions agree with TRBD1. Germline CDR1 and CDR2: LGHDT and YNNKEL (reference sequence). J was trimmed by 2 bases and V by 1 base; bases with no gene match: 7. CDR3 size: 17 residues. DNA of the CDR3: TGTGCCAGCAGCCAAGGGCTCCCGGGACAGGGCAATCAGCCCCAGCATTTT. This codes for CASSQGLPGQGNQPQHF.

This chain connects TRBV29-1 to TRBJ2-5; maybe TRBD1 (6 bases). V was cut by 7 bases and J by 1 base, with 13 bases left in between. This CDR3 comprises 13 residues. Germline assignment: CDR1 SQVTM and CDR2 ANQGSEA. The CDR3 DNA reads TGCAGCGCCGTCAGGGGTAGCCAAGAGACCCAGTACTTC. Amino acids: CSAVRGSQETQYF. Drawing the rest from reference TRBV29-1 and TRBJ2-5, the complete variable domain is SAVISQKPSRDICQRGTSLTIQCQVDSQVTMMFWYRQQPGQSLTLIATANQGSEATYESGFVIDKFPISRPNLTFSTLTVSNMSPEDSSIYLCSAVRGSQETQYFGPGTRLLVL.

This clone was detected only a few times. The chain couples TRBV29-1 to TRBJ1-2; D unresolved. The V end lost 6 bases, the J end lost 6 bases, and 14 bases lay between the germline ends. The CDR3 loop spans 12 amino acids. From germline, CDR1 is SQVTM and CDR2 ANQGSEA. CDR3 bases: TGCAGCGTCGCGATAGGGAGGGATGGCTACACCTTC. This gives the protein CSVAIGRDGYTF.

The V call is TRBV6-2 or TRBV6-3, the J call TRBJ2-1, with 10 bases matching TRBD1. CDR1 is MNHEY and CDR2 is SVGEGT in the germline V gene. The J segment lost 5 bases and the V segment lost 4 bases, leaving 8 bases of the junction unmatched. The CDR3 contains 16 residues. CDR3 region: CASSSTGTGADNEQFF. In DNA form, the CDR3 reads TGTGCCAGCAGTTCAACCGGGACAGGGGCTGACAATGAGCAGTTCTTC.

V is TRBV7-9 and J is TRBJ2-7, with D tentatively TRBD2 (5 bases). The CDR3 is 12 amino acids. Looked up from germline, CDR1 is SEHNR and CDR2 is FQNEAQ (reference sequence). V was pared by 5 bases and J by 5 bases, with 10 bases between. Here the CDR3 DNA reads TGTGCCAGCAGCACAAACGGGGACGAGCAGTACTTC. Translation: CASSTNGDEQYF. Combining the CDR3 with reference TRBV7-9 and TRBJ2-7 gives the whole variable domain DTGVSQNPRHKITKRGQNVTFRCDPISEHNRLYWYRQTLGQGPEFLTYFQNEAQLEKSRLLSDRFSAERPKGSFSTLEIQRTEQGDSAMYLCASSTNGDEQYFGPGTRLTVT.

The chain combines TRBV20-1 with TRBJ1-2; D gene uncertain. V was trimmed by 3 bases and J by 5 bases, leaving 16 bases between them. The CDR3 has 14 amino acids. Germline V lookup: CDR1 DFQATT, CDR2 SNEGSKA (reference sequence). The CDR3 loop is CSASRGQLGYGYTF. Written as DNA, the CDR3 is TGCAGTGCTAGTAGAGGGCAGCTTGGGTATGGCTACACCTTC.

This clone has more than one count but fewer than ten. This rearrangement joins TRBV5-5 to TRBJ2-1, with no clear D. This CDR3 has 15 amino acids. The V end was cut by 4 bases, the J end by 0 bases, with 11 bases between. Germline lookup yields CDR1 SGHKS and CDR2 YYEKEE (reference sequence). The CDR3 loop is CASSPSASSYNEQFF. As DNA, the CDR3 is TGTGCCAGCAGCCCAAGTGCTAGCTCCTACAATGAGCAGTTCTTC.

For the CDR3, the DNA is TGTGCCGCGTCGGGGGGGTCCCACACAGATACGCAGTATTTT. The encoded protein is CAASGGSHTDTQYF. The chain combines TRBV6-1 with TRBJ2-3, with 8 bases lining up with TRBD2. Germline loops: CDR1 MNHNS, CDR2 SASEGT. The trim removed 11 bases at V and 2 bases at J, leaving 9 bases unmatched. This CDR3 is built from 14 residues.

The DNA of the CDR3 is TGTGCCAGCTCACCCCTGGGACAGGGGGGCACAGATACGCAGTATTTT. This sequence encodes CASSPLGQGGTDTQYF. This chain connects TRBV18 to TRBJ2-3, with TRBD1 matching over 11 bases. The length of the CDR3 is 16 residues. From germline, CDR1 is KGHSH and CDR2 LQKENI. Trimming removed 3 bases from V and 1 base from J; junction bases left unmatched: 3.

V usage is TRBV4-2 and J usage is TRBJ2-5, with unresolved D. The CDR3 totals 15 residues. Trimming removed 1 base at V and 4 bases at J, with 13 bases between. Per germline, CDR1 LGHNA and CDR2 YNFKEQ. Here the CDR3 DNA reads TGTGCCAGCAGCCAAGTATCGGGTGGTTCAGAGACCCAGTACTTC. Translating gives CASSQVSGGSETQYF.

The genes are TRBV3-1 (or the pseudogene TRBV3-2) and TRBJ1-2; 7 bases line up with TRBD1. CDR1 LGHDT and CDR2 YNNKEL come from the germline V gene (reference sequence). The CDR3 sequence is 12 residues long. The V and J ends lost 6 bases and 6 bases, in that order; junction bases with no gene match: 4. CDR3 sequence: CASSRTGDGYTF. Here the CDR3 DNA reads TGTGCCAGCAGTCGTACAGGGGATGGCTACACCTTC.

This chain uses TRBV5-1 with TRBJ1-3, with a weak D call TRBD1 (5 bases). The germline V gene has CDR1 SGHRS and CDR2 YFSETQ. The CDR3 contains 13 residues. V gave up 0 bases and J gave up 8 bases, with 9 bases separating them. In DNA form, the CDR3 reads TGCGCCAGCAGCTTGGAAGGGGAGGACACCATATATTTT. Amino acids: CASSLEGEDTIYF.

The rearrangement uses TRBV27 and TRBJ1-1, with 9 bases identical to TRBD1. Trimming cost V 10 bases and J 4 bases; bases outside gene matches: 25. Germline assignment: CDR1 MNHEY and CDR2 SMNVEV (reference sequence). The CDR3 is made up of 19 amino acids. Here the CDR3 reads CATHLPDPDRGWFGTEAFF. CDR3 bases: TGTGCCACCCACCTTCCAGATCCGGACAGGGGTTGGTTTGGCACTGAAGCTTTCTTT.

This rearrangement joins TRBV7-3 to TRBJ2-5, with D unclear. Trimming removed 5 bases from V and 5 bases from J, with 9 bases in between. This CDR3 is built from 12 residues. CDR1 and CDR2 (germline): SGHTA, FQGTGA. In DNA form, the CDR3 reads TGTGCCAGCAGCCAACTCGGGGAGACCCAGTACTTC. Its protein is CASSQLGETQYF.